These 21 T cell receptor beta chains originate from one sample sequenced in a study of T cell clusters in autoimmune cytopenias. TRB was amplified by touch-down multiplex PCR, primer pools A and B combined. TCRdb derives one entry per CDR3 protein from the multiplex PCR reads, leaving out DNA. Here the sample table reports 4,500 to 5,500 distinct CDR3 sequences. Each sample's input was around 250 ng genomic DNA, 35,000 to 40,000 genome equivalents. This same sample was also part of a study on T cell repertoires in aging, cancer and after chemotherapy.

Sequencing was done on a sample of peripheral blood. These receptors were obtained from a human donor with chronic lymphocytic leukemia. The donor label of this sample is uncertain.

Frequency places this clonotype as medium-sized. The CDR3 sequence: CASSLRGQGGETQYF. This rearrangement joins TRBV18 to TRBJ2-5; TCRdb gives TRBD1 as the D gene, but with no DNA this cannot be confirmed. Looked up from germline, CDR1 is KGHSH and CDR2 is LQKENI. This CDR3 spans 15 amino acids.

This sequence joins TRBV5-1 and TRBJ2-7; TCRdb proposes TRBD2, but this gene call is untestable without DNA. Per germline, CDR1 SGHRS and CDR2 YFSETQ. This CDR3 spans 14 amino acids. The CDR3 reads CASSQTSGAGEQYF. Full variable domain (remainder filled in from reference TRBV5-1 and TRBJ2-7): KAGVTQTPRYLIKTRGQQVTLSCSPISGHRSVSWYQQTPGQGLQFLFEYFSETQRNKGNFPGRFSGRQFSNSRSEMNVSTLELGDSALYLCASSQTSGAGEQYFGPGTRLTVT.

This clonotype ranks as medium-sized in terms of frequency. CDR3 loop: CASSLTNYGYTF. The chain recombines TRBV11-3 with TRBJ1-2. Germline lookup yields CDR1 SGHNT and CDR2 YENEEA. This CDR3 is built from 12 residues.

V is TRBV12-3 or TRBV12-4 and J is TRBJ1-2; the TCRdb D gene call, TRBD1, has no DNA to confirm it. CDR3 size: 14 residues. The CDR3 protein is CASSLDRKNYGYTF.

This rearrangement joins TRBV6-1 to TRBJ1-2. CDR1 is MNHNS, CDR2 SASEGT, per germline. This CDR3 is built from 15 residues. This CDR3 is CASSEMEKGFYGYTF.

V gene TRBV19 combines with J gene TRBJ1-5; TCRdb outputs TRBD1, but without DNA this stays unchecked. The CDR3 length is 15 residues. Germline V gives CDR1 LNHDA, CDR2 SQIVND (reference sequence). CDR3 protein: CASRPGQRLDQPQHF.

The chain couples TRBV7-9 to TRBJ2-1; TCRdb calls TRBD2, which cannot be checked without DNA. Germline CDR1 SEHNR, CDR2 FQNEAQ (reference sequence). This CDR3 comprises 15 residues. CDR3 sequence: CASRSIAGGGGEQFF.

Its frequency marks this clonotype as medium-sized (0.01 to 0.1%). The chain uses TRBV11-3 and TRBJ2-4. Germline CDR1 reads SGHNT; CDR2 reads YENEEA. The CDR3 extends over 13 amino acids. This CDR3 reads CASSLPAKNIQYF.

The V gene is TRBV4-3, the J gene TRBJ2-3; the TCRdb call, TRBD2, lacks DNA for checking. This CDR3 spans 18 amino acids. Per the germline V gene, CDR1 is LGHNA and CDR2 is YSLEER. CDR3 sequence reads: CASSQDWVAGGHTDTQYF.

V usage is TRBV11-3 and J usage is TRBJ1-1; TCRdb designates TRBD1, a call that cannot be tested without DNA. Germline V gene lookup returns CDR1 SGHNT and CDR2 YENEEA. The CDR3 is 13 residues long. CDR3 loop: CASSTGQDTEAFF.

The CDR3: CASSLQQLEAEQYF. The chain has TRBV18 and TRBJ2-7; the TCRdb D gene call, TRBD2, has no DNA to confirm it. CDR1 is KGHSH and CDR2 is LQKENI in the germline V gene. This CDR3 is 14 amino acids long.

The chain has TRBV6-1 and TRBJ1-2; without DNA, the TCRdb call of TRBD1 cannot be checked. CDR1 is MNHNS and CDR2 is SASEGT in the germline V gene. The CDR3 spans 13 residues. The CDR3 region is CASNPQGALGYTF.

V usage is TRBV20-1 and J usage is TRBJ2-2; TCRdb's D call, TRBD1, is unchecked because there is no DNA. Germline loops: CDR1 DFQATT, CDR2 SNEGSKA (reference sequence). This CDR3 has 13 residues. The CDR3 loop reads CSVPGVYTGELFF.

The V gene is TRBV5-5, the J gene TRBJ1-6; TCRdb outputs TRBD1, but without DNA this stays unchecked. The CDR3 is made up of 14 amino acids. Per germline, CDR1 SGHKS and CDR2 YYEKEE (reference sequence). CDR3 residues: CASSFDRVDSPLHF.

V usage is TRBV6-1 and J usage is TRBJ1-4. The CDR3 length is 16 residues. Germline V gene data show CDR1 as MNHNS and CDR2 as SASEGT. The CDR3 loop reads CASSDLPDTANEKLFF.

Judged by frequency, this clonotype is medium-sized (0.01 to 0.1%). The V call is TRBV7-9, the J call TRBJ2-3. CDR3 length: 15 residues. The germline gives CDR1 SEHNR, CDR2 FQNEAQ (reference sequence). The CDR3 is CASSLTGASTDTQYF.

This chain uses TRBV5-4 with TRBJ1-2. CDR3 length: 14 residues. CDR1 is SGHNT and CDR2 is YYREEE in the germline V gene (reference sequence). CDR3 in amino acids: CASSLFDNTYGYTF.

The CDR3 sequence is CASSRTADTQYF. The chain employs TRBV7-9 and TRBJ2-3. The CDR3 has 12 amino acids. Germline CDR1 reads SEHNR; CDR2 reads FQNEAQ (reference sequence).

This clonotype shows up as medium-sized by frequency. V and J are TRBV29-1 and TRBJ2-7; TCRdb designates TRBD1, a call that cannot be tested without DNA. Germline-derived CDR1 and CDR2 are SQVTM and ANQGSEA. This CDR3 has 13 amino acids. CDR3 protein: CSVAAGETYEQYF.

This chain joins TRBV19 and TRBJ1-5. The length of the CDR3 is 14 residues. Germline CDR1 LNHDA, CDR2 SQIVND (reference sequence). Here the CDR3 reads CASGLGISNQPQHF.

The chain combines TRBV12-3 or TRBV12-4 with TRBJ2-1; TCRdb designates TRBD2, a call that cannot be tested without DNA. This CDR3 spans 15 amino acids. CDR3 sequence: CASTIRDFSYNEQFF.